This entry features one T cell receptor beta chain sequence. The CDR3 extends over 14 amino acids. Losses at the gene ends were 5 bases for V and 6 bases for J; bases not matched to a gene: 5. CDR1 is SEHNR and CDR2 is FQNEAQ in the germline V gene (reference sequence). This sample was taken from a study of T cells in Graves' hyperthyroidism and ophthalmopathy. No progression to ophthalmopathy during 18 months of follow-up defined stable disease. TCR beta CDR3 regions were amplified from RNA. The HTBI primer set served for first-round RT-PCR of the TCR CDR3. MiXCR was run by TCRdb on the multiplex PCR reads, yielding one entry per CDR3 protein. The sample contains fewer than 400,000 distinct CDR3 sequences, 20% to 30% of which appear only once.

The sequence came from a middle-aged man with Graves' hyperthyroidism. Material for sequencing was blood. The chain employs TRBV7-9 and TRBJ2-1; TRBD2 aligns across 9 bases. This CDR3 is CASSRGGVTNEQFF. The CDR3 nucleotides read TGTGCCAGCAGCCGCGGGGGGGTCACCAATGAGCAGTTCTTC.